The 24 T cell receptor beta chains given below trace back to one sample, sequenced in a study of PD-L1 blockade in urothelial cancer. Produced via immunoSEQ multiplex PCR; TCRdb's table is partial and in-frame only. The data hold around 66,000 clones, with roughly 86% observed a single time. Noted time point: peripheral blood 6 weeks after treatment start. Sample: PBMCs, taken around atezolizumab (anti-PD-L1) treatment. Receptors originate from a man in his sixties with urothelial cancer.

The gene calls are TRBV19 and TRBJ1-2; D is unclear. Germline-derived CDR1 and CDR2 are LNHDA and SQIVND (reference sequence). The CDR3 runs 14 residues. V was clipped by 3 bases and J by 2 bases, with 10 bases between them. CDR3 sequence (DNA): TGTGCCAGTAGTATCGAAGACGGGAACTATGGCTACACCTTC. Amino acids: CASSIEDGNYGYTF.

This clone was seen only a few times. V usage is TRBV9 and J usage is TRBJ2-3; 7 nucleotides agree with TRBD2. This CDR3 is built from 14 residues. With V trimmed by 6 bases and J by 9 bases, 13 bases remained unmatched. Germline CDR1 reads SGDLS; CDR2 reads YYNGEE. CDR3 nucleotides: TGTGCCAGCAACTTCGCGGGGGACCCGGGCACGCAGTATTTT. Encoded protein: CASNFAGDPGTQYF.

The sample holds a few counts of this clone. This chain uses TRBV27 with TRBJ2-7; perhaps TRBD2 as D (6 bases). This CDR3 region has 18 residues. Trimming removed 3 bases at V and 0 bases at J, with 21 bases between. Germline-derived CDR1 and CDR2 are MNHEY and SMNVEV (reference sequence). The CDR3 DNA sequence: TGTGCCAGCAGTTTCTCGAGGACTAAACGGGGAAGCTCCTACGAGCAGTACTTC. Its protein product is CASSFSRTKRGSSYEQYF.

The chain uses TRBV7-2 and TRBJ2-2; D possibly corresponds to TRBD2 (6 bases). The CDR3 is made up of 14 amino acids. CDR1 SGHTA and CDR2 FQGNSA come from the germline V gene. V was pared by 5 bases and J by 5 bases, with 12 bases between. The CDR3 loop is CASSRVAGTGELFF. Written as DNA, the CDR3 is TGTGCCAGCAGCCGTGTTGCGGGGACCGGGGAGCTGTTTTTT.

This clone was detected once. The rearrangement links TRBV11-2 to TRBJ1-1, with TRBD1 matching over 8 bases. The CDR3 has 13 amino acids. Unmatched junction bases numbered 3, after V lost 4 bases and J lost 5 bases. Germline CDR1 SGHAT, CDR2 FQNNGV. The CDR3 protein is CASSWTGLTEAFF. The CDR3 DNA sequence: TGTGCCAGCAGCTGGACAGGGTTAACTGAAGCTTTCTTT.

V and J are TRBV5-5 and TRBJ1-1; D possibly corresponds to TRBD1 (5 bases). Trimming shortened V by 1 base and J by 6 bases, and 22 bases separated the two germline ends. This CDR3 is built from 17 residues. Germline V gene data show CDR1 as SGHKS and CDR2 as YYEKEE (reference sequence). This CDR3 reads CASSLRPLGGKSSEAFF. The CDR3 DNA reads TGTGCCAGCAGCTTGAGGCCCCTCGGGGGGAAATCCTCTGAAGCTTTCTTT.

On this clone itself: In the same sample, other DNA sequences code for this CDR3. The chain combines TRBV11-3 with TRBJ1-6; D gene ambiguous. The CDR3 is 13 amino acids. V lost 1 base and J 7 bases, leaving 5 bases between the germline ends. Germline V gives CDR1 SGHNT, CDR2 YENEEA. In nucleotides, the CDR3 is TGTGCCAGCAGCTTAGGCGGGAATTCACCCCTCCACTTT. Its protein is CASSLGGNSPLHF.

The CDR3 bases are TGTGCCTGGAGTACCTACAGGGCGGAGAATTCACCCCTCCACTTT. Translating gives CAWSTYRAENSPLHF. The chain uses TRBV30 and TRBJ1-6; tentative D call: TRBD1 (6 bases). Trimming left V 2 bases short and J 7 bases short, with 15 bases between. This CDR3 region has 15 residues. Germline V gene lookup returns CDR1 GTSNPN and CDR2 SVGIG (reference sequence). The full variable domain, in which reference TRBV30 and TRBJ1-6 provide the parts outside the CDR3, is SQTIHQWPATLVQPVGSPLSLECTVEGTSNPNLYWYRQAAGRGLQLLFYSVGIGQISSEVPQNLSASRPQDRQFILSSKKLLLSDSGFYLCAWSTYRAENSPLHFGNGTRLTVT.

The genes are TRBV5-1 and TRBJ1-5, with 7 bases identical to TRBD1. Trimming at V came to 0 bases and at J to 1 base, leaving 7 bases not matched to a gene. The CDR3 loop spans 17 amino acids. From germline, CDR1 is SGHRS and CDR2 YFSETQ. The CDR3 here is CASSLGPKTGSNQPQHF. The DNA for the CDR3 is TGCGCCAGCAGCTTGGGCCCTAAGACAGGGAGCAATCAGCCCCAGCATTTT. Full variable domain (remainder filled in from reference TRBV5-1 and TRBJ1-5): KAGVTQTPRYLIKTRGQQVTLSCSPISGHRSVSWYQQTPGQGLQFLFEYFSETQRNKGNFPGRFSGRQFSNSRSEMNVSTLELGDSALYLCASSLGPKTGSNQPQHFGDGTRLSIL.

The CDR3 coding sequence is TGTGCCATCTCCAGAGGGGGCCTTTACTACGAGCAGTACTTC. Protein: CAISRGGLYYEQYF. The chain joins TRBV10-3 to TRBJ2-7, with 7 bases aligning to TRBD1. The CDR3 is 14 residues long. Losses at the gene ends were 8 bases for V and 3 bases for J; bases not matched to a gene: 10. The germline CDR1 and CDR2 sequences are ENHRY and SYGVKD.

The chain uses TRBV14 and TRBJ1-2; TRBD1 might be the D (5 bases). Per the germline V gene, CDR1 is SGHDN and CDR2 is FVKESK. The ends were cut back, 0 bases at V and 8 bases at J, with 19 bases in the middle. The CDR3 has 16 amino acids. The CDR3, as DNA: TGTGCCAGCAGCCAAGATTTTTTGGGGCAGGGAAACGGCTACACCTTC. This codes for CASSQDFLGQGNGYTF.

As for this clone: An end of the junction does not agree with germline; a read error may underlie this. The chain has TRBV7-7 and TRBJ2-3; 8 bases match TRBD2. The CDR3 consists of 15 residues. Germline assignment: CDR1 SSHAT and CDR2 FNYEAQ (reference sequence). The CDR3 bases are TGTGCTAGCAGCCTGGGACTAGGGGTGTTGGATACGCAGTATTTT. Its protein product is CASSLGLGVLDTQYF.

The rearrangement links TRBV6-1 to TRBJ2-1; the D is unclear. The germline gives CDR1 MNHNS, CDR2 SASEGT. The CDR3 runs 13 residues. Trimming removed 7 bases from V and 3 bases from J, with 10 bases in between. CDR3 DNA: TGTGCCAGCACCACTCCCCTCTACAATGAGCAGTTCTTC. Its protein is CASTTPLYNEQFF.

The chain is built from TRBV11-3 and TRBJ2-1, with D possibly being TRBD2 (6 bases). There are 14 residues in the CDR3. The V end lost 3 bases, the J end lost 1 base, and 7 bases lay between the germline ends. Germline CDR1 and CDR2: SGHNT and YENEEA. The CDR3 spells CASSLEGSYNEQFF. CDR3 bases: TGTGCCAGCAGCTTGGAGGGGTCCTACAATGAGCAGTTCTTC.

The chain has TRBV10-3 and TRBJ2-1; D remains unclear. The CDR3 loop spans 11 amino acids. The germline V and J ends were trimmed by 10 bases and 5 bases, with 9 bases remaining between them. Germline CDR1 and CDR2: ENHRY and SYGVKD. CDR3: CASHTDNEQFF. CDR3 in DNA: TGTGCCAGCCACACAGACAATGAGCAGTTCTTC.

This chain joins TRBV30 and TRBJ1-2, with D perhaps TRBD1 (5 bases). Trimming left V 4 bases short and J 4 bases short, with 7 bases between. Germline V gene data show CDR1 as GTSNPN and CDR2 as SVGIG (reference sequence). This CDR3 has 11 amino acids. The CDR3 nucleotides read TGTGCCTGGACTACAGGCTATGGCTACACCTTC. Translated: CAWTTGYGYTF.

The rearrangement joins TRBV9 to TRBJ2-5; 8 bases line up with TRBD1. The CDR3 is made up of 17 amino acids. Germline CDR1 SGDLS, CDR2 YYNGEE. Trimming took 2 bases from V and 2 from J; bases not matched to a gene: 11. DNA for the CDR3: TGTGCCAGCAGCGTTGAACCCGGGACAGGCGAACAAGAGACCCAGTACTTC. Translation gives CASSVEPGTGEQETQYF. The whole variable domain, filled in from reference TRBV9 and TRBJ2-5, reads DSGVTQTPKHLITATGQRVTLRCSPRSGDLSVYWYQQSLDQGLQFLIQYYNGEERAKGNILERFSAQQFPDLHSELNLSSLELGDSALYFCASSVEPGTGEQETQYFGPGTRLLVL.

This clone was seen just once. V gene TRBV25-1 combines with J gene TRBJ2-6, with D perhaps TRBD2 (5 bases). The CDR3 has 18 amino acids. Germline lookup yields CDR1 MGHDK and CDR2 SYGVNS. V shed 8 bases and J shed 0 bases, with 20 bases lying between them. In DNA form, the CDR3 reads TGTGCCAGCGAAACACAGTCACCGAGGGCCTCTGGGGCCAACGTCCTGACTTTC. Translated: CASETQSPRASGANVLTF.

V usage is TRBV7-6 and J usage is TRBJ1-4; the D is unclear. This CDR3 region has 15 residues. The V end lost 2 bases, the J end lost 6 bases, and 13 bases lay between the germline ends. Germline V gene data show CDR1 as SGHVS and CDR2 as FNYEAQ. The CDR3 here is CASSLSGGPDEKLFF. The CDR3 region has the DNA TGTGCCAGCAGCTTATCCGGAGGACCGGATGAAAAACTGTTTTTT.

The chain couples TRBV7-2 to TRBJ2-3; 8 nucleotides match TRBD1. The CDR3 loop spans 14 amino acids. J lost 4 bases, V lost 1 base, and 1 base had no gene match. CDR1 and CDR2 from the germline V gene are SGHTA and FQGNSA. The CDR3 is CASSLVQGADTQYF. The CDR3 DNA is TGTGCCAGCAGCTTAGTACAGGGGGCAGATACGCAGTATTTT.

V and J are TRBV2 and TRBJ1-5, with D tentatively TRBD1 (6 bases). The V end was cut by 8 bases, the J end by 7 bases, with 18 bases between. Looked up from germline, CDR1 is SNHLY and CDR2 is FYNNEI. CDR3 size: 14 residues. This CDR3 reads CASQNSGATQPQHF. The CDR3 DNA is TGTGCCAGCCAAAATTCAGGGGCGACCCAGCCCCAGCATTTT.

V is TRBV28 and J is TRBJ2-1, with a tentative D call TRBD2 (6 bases). Trimming shortened V by 4 bases and J by 15 bases, and 10 bases separated the two germline ends. Germline V lookup: CDR1 MDHEN, CDR2 SYDVKM. This CDR3 has 10 amino acids. The CDR3 sequence: CASSSEGWFF. As DNA, the CDR3 is TGTGCCAGCAGTTCGGAGGGTTGGTTCTTC. Full variable domain (missing parts from reference TRBV28 and TRBJ2-1): DVKVTQSSRYLVKRTGEKVFLECVQDMDHENMFWYRQDPGLGLRLIYFSYDVKMKEKGDIPEGYSVSREKKERFSLILESASTNQTSMYLCASSSEGWFFGPGTRLTVL.

The chain carries TRBV29-1 and TRBJ2-5, with D possibly TRBD1 on 5 matching bases. From germline, CDR1 is SQVTM and CDR2 ANQGSEA. This CDR3 spans 11 amino acids. Trimming removed 6 bases at V and 5 bases at J, with 10 bases between. CDR3 sequence (DNA): TGCAGCGTGCAAGGGGTGGAGACCCAGTACTTC. Translating it yields CSVQGVETQYF.

V usage is TRBV5-1 and J usage is TRBJ2-3, with TRBD2 matching over 10 bases. This CDR3 is 16 amino acids long. Germline V gene data show CDR1 as SGHRS and CDR2 as YFSETQ. Trimming took 0 bases from V and 3 from J; bases not matched to a gene: 4. CDR3 region: CASSLGRTSGTDTQYF. Written as DNA, the CDR3 is TGCGCCAGCAGCTTGGGGAGGACTAGCGGAACAGATACGCAGTATTTT.